This T cell receptor (beta chain) was sequenced in a study of T cells in Graves' hyperthyroidism and ophthalmopathy. Background on the study: Peripheral blood was taken when the disease was first diagnosed, before any treatment began. Findings and caveats of the study: Most thyroid clonotypes with frequency above 0.001 were detected in blood.

From RNA transcripts, TCR beta CDR3 regions were amplified. During a first-round RT-PCR of the TCR CDR3, the HTBI primer set was used. TCRdb reprocessed the multiplex PCR reads via MiXCR and lists one record per CDR3 protein. The sample lists approximately 380,000 distinct CDR3 sequences, around 18% seen once, with less than 45% in the top ten. Uncontrolled infections, other autoimmune diseases, pregnancy or lactation led to exclusion of patients. The PBMCs had their origin in approximately 10 ml of fresh peripheral blood. The CDR3 is 16 residues long. CDR1 is MGHRA and CDR2 is YSYEKL in the germline V gene. The J segment lost 0 bases and the V segment lost 3 bases, leaving 7 bases of the junction unmatched. Details on this clonotype: Its target is not known.

This rearrangement joins TRBV4-1 to TRBJ1-1; 7 positions match TRBD1. The specimen sequenced was blood. The clonotype originates from a man aged 18 to 35 with Graves' ophthalmopathy. The CDR3 loop reads CASSHQSGGMNTEAFF. The CDR3 DNA reads TGCGCCAGCAGCCACCAATCAGGGGGAATGAACACTGAAGCTTTCTTT.